This TCR beta chain was sequenced in a study of cytomegalovirus exposure and HLA in healthy donors. Background on the study: Early on, a data release was issued that held some 91 million unique TCRs from HLA-typed donors. Notes on the study in general: Later analysis reportedly placed an Asian-associated ancestry cluster below the roughly 690-donor mean in N-insertions. CMV serostatus was the sole immune exposure data available.

V lost 2 bases and J 5 bases, leaving 16 bases between the germline ends. Germline values: CDR1 MGHRA, CDR2 YSYEKL. CDR3 length: 15 residues. This clone was observed a few times. Its target is not known. The primer mix had 60 Vbeta and 13 Jbeta primers. Data came from immunoSEQ multiplex PCR; TCRdb stores just in-frame clones and leaves some out. Among under 200,000 clones listed, 75% to 90% were seen once. Sample: PBMCs. This rearrangement joins TRBV4-1 to TRBJ2-7, with a possible D match to TRBD2 (6 bases). The sequence came from a woman younger than 30 in good health and CMV-seronegative. CDR3: CASSQLQGGDHEQYF. The DNA for the CDR3 is TGCGCCAGCAGCCAACTTCAGGGCGGGGACCACGAGCAGTACTTC.